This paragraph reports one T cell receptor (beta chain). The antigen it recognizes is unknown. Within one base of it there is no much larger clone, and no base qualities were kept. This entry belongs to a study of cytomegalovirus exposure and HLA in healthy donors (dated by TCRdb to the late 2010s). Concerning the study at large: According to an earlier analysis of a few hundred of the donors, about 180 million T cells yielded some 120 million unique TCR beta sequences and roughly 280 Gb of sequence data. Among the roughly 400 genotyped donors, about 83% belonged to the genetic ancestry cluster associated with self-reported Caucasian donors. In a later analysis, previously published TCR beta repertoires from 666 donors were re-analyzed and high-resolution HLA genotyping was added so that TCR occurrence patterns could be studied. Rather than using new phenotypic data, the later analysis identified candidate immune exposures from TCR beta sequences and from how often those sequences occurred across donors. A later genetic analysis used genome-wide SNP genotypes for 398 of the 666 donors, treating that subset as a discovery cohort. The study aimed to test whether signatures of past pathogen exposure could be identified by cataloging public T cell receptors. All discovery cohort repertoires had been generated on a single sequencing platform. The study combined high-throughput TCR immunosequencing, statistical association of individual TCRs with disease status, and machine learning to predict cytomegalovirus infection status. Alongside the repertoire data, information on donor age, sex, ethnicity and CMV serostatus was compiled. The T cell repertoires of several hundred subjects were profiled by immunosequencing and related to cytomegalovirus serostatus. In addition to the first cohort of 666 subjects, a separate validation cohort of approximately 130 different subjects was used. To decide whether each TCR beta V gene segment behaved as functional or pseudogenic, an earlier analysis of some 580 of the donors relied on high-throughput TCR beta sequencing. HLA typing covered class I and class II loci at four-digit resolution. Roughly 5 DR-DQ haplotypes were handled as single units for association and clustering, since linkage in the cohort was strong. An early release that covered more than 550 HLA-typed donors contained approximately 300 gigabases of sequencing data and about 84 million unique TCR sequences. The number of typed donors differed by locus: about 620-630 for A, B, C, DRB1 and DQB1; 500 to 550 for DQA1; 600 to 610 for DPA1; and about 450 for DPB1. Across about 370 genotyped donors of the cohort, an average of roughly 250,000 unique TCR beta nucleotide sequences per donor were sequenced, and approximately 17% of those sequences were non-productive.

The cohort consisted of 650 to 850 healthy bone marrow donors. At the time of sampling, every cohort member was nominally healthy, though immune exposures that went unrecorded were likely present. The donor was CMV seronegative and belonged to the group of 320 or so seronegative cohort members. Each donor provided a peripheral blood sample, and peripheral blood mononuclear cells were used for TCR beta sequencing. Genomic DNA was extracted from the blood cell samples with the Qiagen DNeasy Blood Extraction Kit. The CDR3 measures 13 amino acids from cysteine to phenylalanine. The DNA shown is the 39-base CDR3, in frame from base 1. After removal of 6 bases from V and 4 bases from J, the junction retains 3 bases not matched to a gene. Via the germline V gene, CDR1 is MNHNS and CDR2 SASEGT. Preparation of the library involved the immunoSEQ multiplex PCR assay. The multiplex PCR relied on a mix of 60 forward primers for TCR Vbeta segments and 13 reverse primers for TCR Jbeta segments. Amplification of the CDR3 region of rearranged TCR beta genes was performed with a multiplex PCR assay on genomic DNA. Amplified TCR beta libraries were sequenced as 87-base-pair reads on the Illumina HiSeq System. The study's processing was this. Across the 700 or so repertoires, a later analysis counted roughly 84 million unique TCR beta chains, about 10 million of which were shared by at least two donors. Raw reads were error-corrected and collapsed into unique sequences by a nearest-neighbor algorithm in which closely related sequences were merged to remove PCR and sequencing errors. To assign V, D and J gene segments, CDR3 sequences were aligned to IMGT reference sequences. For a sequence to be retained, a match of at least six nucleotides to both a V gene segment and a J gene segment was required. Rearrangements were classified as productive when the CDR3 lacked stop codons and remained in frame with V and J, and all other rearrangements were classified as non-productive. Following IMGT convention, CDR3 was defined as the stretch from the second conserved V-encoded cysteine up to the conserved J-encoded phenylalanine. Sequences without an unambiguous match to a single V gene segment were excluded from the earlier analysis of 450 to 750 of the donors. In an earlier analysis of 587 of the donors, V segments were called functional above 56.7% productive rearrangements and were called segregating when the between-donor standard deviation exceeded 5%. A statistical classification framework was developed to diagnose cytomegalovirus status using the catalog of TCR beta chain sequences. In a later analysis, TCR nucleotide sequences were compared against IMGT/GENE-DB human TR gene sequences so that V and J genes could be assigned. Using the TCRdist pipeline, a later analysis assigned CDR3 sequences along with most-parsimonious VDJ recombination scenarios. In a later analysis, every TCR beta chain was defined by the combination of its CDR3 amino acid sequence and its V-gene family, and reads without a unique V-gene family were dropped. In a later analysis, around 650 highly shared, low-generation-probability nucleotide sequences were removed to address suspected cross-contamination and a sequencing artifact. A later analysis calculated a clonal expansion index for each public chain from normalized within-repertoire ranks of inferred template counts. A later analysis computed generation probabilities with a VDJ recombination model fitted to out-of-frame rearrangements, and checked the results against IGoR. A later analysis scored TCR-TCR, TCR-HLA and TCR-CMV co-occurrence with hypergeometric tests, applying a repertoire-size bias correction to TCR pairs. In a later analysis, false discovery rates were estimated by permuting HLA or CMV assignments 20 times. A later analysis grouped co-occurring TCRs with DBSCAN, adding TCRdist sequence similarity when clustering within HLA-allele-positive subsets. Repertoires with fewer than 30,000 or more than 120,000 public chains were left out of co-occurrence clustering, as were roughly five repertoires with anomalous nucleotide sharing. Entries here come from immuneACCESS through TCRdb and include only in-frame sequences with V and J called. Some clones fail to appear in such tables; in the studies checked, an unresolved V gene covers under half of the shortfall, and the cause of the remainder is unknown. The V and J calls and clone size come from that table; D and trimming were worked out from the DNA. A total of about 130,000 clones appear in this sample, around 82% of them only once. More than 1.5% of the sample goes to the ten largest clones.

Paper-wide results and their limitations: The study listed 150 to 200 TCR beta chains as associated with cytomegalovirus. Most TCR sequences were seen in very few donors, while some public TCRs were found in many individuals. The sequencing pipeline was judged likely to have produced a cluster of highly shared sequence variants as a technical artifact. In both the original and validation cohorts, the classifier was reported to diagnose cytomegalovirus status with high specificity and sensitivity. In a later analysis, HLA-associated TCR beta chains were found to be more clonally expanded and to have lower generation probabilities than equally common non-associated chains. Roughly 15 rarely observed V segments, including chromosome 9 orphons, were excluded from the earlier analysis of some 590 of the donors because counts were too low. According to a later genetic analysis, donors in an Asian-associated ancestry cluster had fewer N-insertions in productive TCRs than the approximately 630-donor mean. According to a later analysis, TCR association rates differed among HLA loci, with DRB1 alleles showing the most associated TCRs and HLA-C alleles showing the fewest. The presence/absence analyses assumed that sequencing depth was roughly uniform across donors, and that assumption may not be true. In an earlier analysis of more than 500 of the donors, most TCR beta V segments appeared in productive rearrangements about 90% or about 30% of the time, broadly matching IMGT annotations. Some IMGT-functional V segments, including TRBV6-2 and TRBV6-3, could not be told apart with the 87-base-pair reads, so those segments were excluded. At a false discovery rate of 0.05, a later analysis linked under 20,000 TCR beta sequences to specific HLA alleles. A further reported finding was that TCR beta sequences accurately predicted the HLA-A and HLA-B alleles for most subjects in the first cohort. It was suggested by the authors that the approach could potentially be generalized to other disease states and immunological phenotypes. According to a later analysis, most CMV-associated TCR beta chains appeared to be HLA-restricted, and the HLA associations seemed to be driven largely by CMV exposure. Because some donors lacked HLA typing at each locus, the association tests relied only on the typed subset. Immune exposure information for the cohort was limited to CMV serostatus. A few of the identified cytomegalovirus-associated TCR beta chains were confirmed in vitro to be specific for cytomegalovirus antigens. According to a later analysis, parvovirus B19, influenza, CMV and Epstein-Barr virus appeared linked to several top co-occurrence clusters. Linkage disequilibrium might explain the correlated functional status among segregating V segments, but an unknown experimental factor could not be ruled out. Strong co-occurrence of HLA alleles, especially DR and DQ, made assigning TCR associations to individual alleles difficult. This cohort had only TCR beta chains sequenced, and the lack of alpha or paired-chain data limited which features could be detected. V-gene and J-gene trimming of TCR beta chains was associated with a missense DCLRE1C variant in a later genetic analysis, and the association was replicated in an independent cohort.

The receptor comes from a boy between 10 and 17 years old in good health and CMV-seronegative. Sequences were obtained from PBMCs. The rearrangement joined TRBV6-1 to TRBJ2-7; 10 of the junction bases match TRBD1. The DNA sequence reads TGTGCCAGCAGGGGACAGGGGAATTACGAGCAGTACTTC. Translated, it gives CASRGQGNYEQYF.